Listed here are 9 T cell receptor beta chains from one sample, sequenced in a study of cytomegalovirus exposure and HLA in healthy donors. A multiplex PCR was run with 60 Vbeta primers and 13 Jbeta primers. The table came from immunoSEQ multiplex PCR; TCRdb's copy has only in-frame clones and leaves some out. The sample holds about 130,000 clones; about three quarters are singletons and the top ten take over 0.9%. The source material was PBMCs. Receptor source: a human donor in good health.

As regards this clone: A junction end diverges from the germline sequence, so it may reflect a read error. The J gene is TRBJ2-7, the V gene TRBV4-1, with TRBD2 as a possible D gene (5 bases). The CDR3 totals 13 residues. Germline V CDR1 and CDR2: MGHRA, YSYEKL. DNA for the CDR3: TGCGCCGGCAGCCTCGGGGAGATCTACGAGCAGTACTTC. As protein: CAGSLGEIYEQYF.

This sequence joins TRBV10-2 and TRBJ2-6; weak D call: TRBD1 (6 bases). Looked up from germline, CDR1 is WSHSY and CDR2 is SAAADI. The length of the CDR3 is 18 residues. V was cut by 4 bases and J by 0 bases, with 16 bases left in between. CDR3 bases: TGCGCCAGCAGTGGAAGGTCCGGGACACCCTCTGGGGCCAACGTCCTGACTTTC. This sequence encodes CASSGRSGTPSGANVLTF.

This chain connects TRBV5-6 to TRBJ2-1; tentatively, D is TRBD2 (6 bases). The CDR3 covers 14 residues. CDR1 is SGHDT, CDR2 YYEEEE, per germline. V lost 6 bases and J 12 bases, leaving 22 bases between the germline ends. CDR3 DNA: TGTGCCAGCACCCTTTGGGACTTCTCAACGGGGCAGTTCTTC. Translated, it gives CASTLWDFSTGQFF.

The chain has TRBV29-1 and TRBJ1-2, with D perhaps matching TRBD1 (5 bases). The CDR3 runs to 11 residues. Per the germline V gene, CDR1 is SQVTM and CDR2 is ANQGSEA. In DNA form, the CDR3 reads TGCAGTTTTTCAGGGACTTCTGGCTACACCTTC. Its translation: CSFSGTSGYTF.

This clone was seen a handful of times. The gene calls are TRBV4-1 and TRBJ1-5, with D possibly TRBD1 on 5 matching bases. Trimming took 4 bases from V and 7 from J, leaving 11 bases between them. Germline-derived CDR1 and CDR2 are MGHRA and YSYEKL. CDR3 length: 13 amino acids. The CDR3 loop is CASSPGEGQPQHF. Here the CDR3 DNA reads TGCGCCAGCAGCCCGGGGGAGGGACAGCCCCAGCATTTT.

The chain carries TRBV14 and TRBJ2-1, with D possibly being TRBD2 (6 bases). V was pared by 0 bases and J by 13 bases, with 13 bases between. The germline CDR1 and CDR2 sequences are SGHDN and FVKESK. The CDR3 is 13 residues long. CDR3 DNA: TGTGCCAGCAGCCAAGAAGTGCGGGGCCGACAGTTCTTC. Protein: CASSQEVRGRQFF. The entire variable domain, with the rest obtained from reference TRBV14 and TRBJ2-1, is as follows: EAGVTQFPSHSVIEKGQTVTLRCDPISGHDNLYWYRRVMGKEIKFLLHFVKESKQDESGMPNNRFLAERTGGTYSTLKVQPAELEDSGVYFCASSQEVRGRQFFGPGTRLTVL.

V usage is TRBV18 and J usage is TRBJ2-7; no reliable D call. Germline CDR1 reads KGHSH; CDR2 reads LQKENI. The CDR3 runs 11 residues. Trimming left V 3 bases short and J 3 bases short, with 3 bases between. The CDR3 protein is CASSPGYEQYF. The DNA of the CDR3 is TGTGCCAGCTCACCCGGCTACGAGCAGTACTTC.

This chain joins TRBV9 and TRBJ2-3; TRBD2 matches at 8 bases. The CDR3 spans 15 residues. Germline V gene lookup returns CDR1 SGDLS and CDR2 YYNGEE. Trimming at V came to 5 bases and at J to 2 bases, leaving 7 bases not matched to a gene. CDR3 region: CASRKTGLDTDTQYF. The CDR3 DNA reads TGTGCCAGCAGGAAGACGGGACTAGACACAGATACGCAGTATTTT.

This clone has only one observation. This chain joins TRBV5-6 and TRBJ2-5; 10 nucleotides line up with TRBD2. The CDR3 loop spans 15 amino acids. The J segment lost 5 bases and the V segment lost 3 bases, leaving 7 bases of the junction unmatched. The V gene's germline CDR1 is SGHDT and CDR2 YYEEEE. CDR3 region: CASSSPPSGGETQYF. As DNA, the CDR3 is TGTGCCAGCAGCTCCCCGCCTAGCGGGGGTGAGACCCAGTACTTC.